These 20 T cell receptor beta chains were all obtained from the same sample, sequenced in a study of cytomegalovirus exposure and HLA in healthy donors. PCR primers comprised 60 Vbeta and 13 Jbeta primers. Measured with immunoSEQ multiplex PCR; TCRdb has only the in-frame clones, and not every one. Here the sample spans around 150,000 clones, roughly four fifths being singletons. The sequenced sample consisted of PBMCs. These receptors were obtained from a girl aged 2 to 10 in good health and CMV-seropositive.

The genes are TRBV13 and TRBJ1-5; 7 nucleotides agree with TRBD1. Germline-derived CDR1 and CDR2 are PRHDT and FYEKMQ (reference sequence). The CDR3 runs 17 residues. V shed 5 bases, J shed 6 bases, and the junction held 16 bases outside the gene matches. CDR3 DNA: TGTGCCAGCAGCACCATACATTTAATCCAGGGGGTTCAGCCCCAGCATTTT. Translating gives CASSTIHLIQGVQPQHF. The whole variable domain, remainder taken from reference TRBV13 and TRBJ1-5, is AAGVIQSPRHLIKEKRETATLKCYPIPRHDTVYWYQQGPGQDPQFLISFYEKMQSDKGSIPDRFSAQQFSDYHSELNMSSLELGDSALYFCASSTIHLIQGVQPQHFGDGTRLSIL.

The chain has TRBV7-3 and TRBJ2-1, with TRBD2 matching over 7 bases. Germline V gene data show CDR1 as SGHTA and CDR2 as FQGTGA. This CDR3 is built from 14 residues. V gave up 3 bases and J gave up 4 bases; unmatched junction bases: 3. The CDR3 sequence is CASSLGGGYNEQFF. The CDR3 DNA reads as TGTGCCAGCAGCTTGGGCGGGGGATACAATGAGCAGTTCTTC.

This clone occurred a few times. V is TRBV13 and J is TRBJ1-2; D is unresolved. V was cut by 1 base and J by 8 bases, with 20 bases left in between. From germline, CDR1 is PRHDT and CDR2 FYEKMQ (reference sequence). The CDR3 covers 16 residues. CDR3 amino acids: CASSLDVIGVKGGYTF. The CDR3 region has the DNA TGTGCCAGCAGCTTAGACGTCATCGGGGTGAAGGGCGGCTACACCTTC.

This clone was counted once. CDR3 in amino acids: CASRPRESDEQYF. The DNA of the CDR3 is TGCGCCAGCAGGCCCCGGGAGTCGGACGAGCAGTACTTC. The genes are TRBV5-1 and TRBJ2-7, with D possibly TRBD2 on 6 matching bases. The CDR3 totals 13 residues. Trimming took 5 bases from V and 5 from J, leaving 14 bases between them. Germline V gene sequence: CDR1 SGHRS, CDR2 YFSETQ.

This chain joins TRBV7-2 and TRBJ2-4; D might be TRBD2 (5 bases). Germline CDR1 reads SGHTA; CDR2 reads FQGNSA. V lost 3 bases to trimming and J lost 0 bases, with 21 bases between them. This CDR3 spans 19 amino acids. As DNA, the CDR3 is TGTGCCAGCAGCTTGCGTAAGGCGGGCGCCGAACGAGCCAAAAACATTCAGTACTTC. Translation: CASSLRKAGAERAKNIQYF. Together with reference TRBV7-2 and TRBJ2-4, the CDR3 gives the full variable domain: GAGVSQSPSNKVTEKGKDVELRCDPISGHTALYWYRQSLGQGLEFLIYFQGNSAPDKSGLPSDRFSAERTGGSVSTLTIQRTQQEDSAVYLCASSLRKAGAERAKNIQYFGAGTRLSVL.

The chain links TRBV4-1 to TRBJ2-7, with 12 bases that match TRBD1. Germline V lookup: CDR1 MGHRA, CDR2 YSYEKL. The junction had 7 bases not matched to a gene; V was cut back by 4 bases and J by 6 bases. The CDR3 length is 15 residues. The DNA for the CDR3 is TGCGCCAGCAGCCCGTGGGACAGGGGGCGACGCGAGCAGTACTTC. Its protein product is CASSPWDRGRREQYF.

This chain joins TRBV4-1 and TRBJ2-7, with 8 nucleotides matching TRBD2. The V gene end was trimmed by 0 bases and the J gene end by 0 bases; junction bases not matched to a gene: 4. CDR1 and CDR2 (germline): MGHRA, YSYEKL. The CDR3 runs 16 residues. The DNA for the CDR3 is TGCGCCAGCAGCCAAGATACGGGAGGGCCCTCCTACGAGCAGTACTTC. It is translated as CASSQDTGGPSYEQYF.

This clone showed up just once. V and J are TRBV30 and TRBJ1-1; D is undetermined. In germline, CDR1 is GTSNPN, CDR2 SVGIG (reference sequence). V lost 0 bases, J lost 7 bases, and 6 bases lay in between. This CDR3 is built from 11 residues. The CDR3 region has the DNA TGTGCCTGGAGTGTACCCTATGAAGCTTTCTTT. Translated: CAWSVPYEAFF.

This chain uses TRBV10-3 with TRBJ1-3; 9 bases align to TRBD1. This CDR3 is 15 amino acids long. Trimming at V came to 5 bases and at J to 4 bases, leaving 6 bases not matched to a gene. Germline V gives CDR1 ENHRY, CDR2 SYGVKD. The DNA for the CDR3 is TGTGCCATCAGTCCGGACAGGGGCGTGGGAAACACCATATATTTT. It translates to CAISPDRGVGNTIYF.

This chain connects TRBV19 to TRBJ2-1; 7 bases agree with TRBD2. With 5 bases clipped from V and 6 bases from J, the junction kept 4 bases outside the gene matches. This CDR3 contains 13 residues. The germline V gene has CDR1 LNHDA and CDR2 SQIVND (reference sequence). The CDR3, as DNA: TGTGCCAGTAGTCGGGAGGAAGGCAATGAGCAGTTCTTC. Protein product: CASSREEGNEQFF.

V and J are TRBV28 and TRBJ2-7; 8 bases align to TRBD1. The CDR3 is 15 amino acids. Germline V gives CDR1 MDHEN, CDR2 SYDVKM. With 2 bases clipped from V and 4 bases from J, the junction kept 7 bases outside the gene matches. The chain's CDR3 is CASSLVRDRTYEQYF. CDR3 nucleotides: TGTGCCAGCAGTTTAGTGAGGGACAGGACGTACGAGCAGTACTTC.

This chain uses TRBV4-1 with TRBJ1-5, with D possibly being TRBD1 (6 bases). This CDR3 comprises 17 residues. The V and J ends lost 1 base and 0 bases respectively, with 13 bases between them. Per germline, CDR1 MGHRA and CDR2 YSYEKL. Written as DNA, the CDR3 is TGCGCCAGCAGCCAAGTCCAGAGGGGGTATAGCAATCAGCCCCAGCATTTT. It specifies CASSQVQRGYSNQPQHF.

In this sample, this clone turned up many times. This rearrangement joins TRBV13 to TRBJ2-1, with D possibly being TRBD2 (7 bases). The CDR3 runs to 16 residues. V lost 0 bases, J lost 3 bases, and 12 bases lay in between. CDR1 PRHDT and CDR2 FYEKMQ come from the germline V gene (reference sequence). The CDR3 bases are TGTGCCAGCAGCTTAGGTCTGGGGGGGCTCTACAATGAGCAGTTCTTC. It codes for CASSLGLGGLYNEQFF.

The chain has TRBV5-1 and TRBJ2-3; TRBD1 is a possible D gene (6 bases). Germline CDR1 SGHRS, CDR2 YFSETQ. The V end lost 7 bases, the J end lost 1 base, and 16 bases lay between the germline ends. The CDR3 is 15 residues long. Here the CDR3 reads CASGDSRGGTDTQYF. The DNA of the CDR3 is TGCGCCAGCGGCGACTCCAGGGGAGGCACAGATACGCAGTATTTT.

The chain uses TRBV4-1 and TRBJ1-2, with 8 positions matching TRBD1. With V trimmed by 1 base and J by 8 bases, 6 bases remained unmatched. The CDR3 is 14 amino acids. Germline CDR1 is MGHRA and CDR2 is YSYEKL. The CDR3 reads CASSQVTGAEGYTF. The DNA for the CDR3 is TGCGCCAGCAGCCAAGTGACAGGGGCTGAAGGCTACACCTTC.

V is TRBV27 and J is TRBJ2-1, with D possibly matching TRBD2 (6 bases). From germline, CDR1 is MNHEY and CDR2 SMNVEV (reference sequence). The V end was cut by 1 base, the J end by 3 bases, with 10 bases between. The CDR3 length is 15 residues. The CDR3 is CASSLLAELYNEQFF. The DNA for the CDR3 is TGTGCCAGCAGTTTATTAGCGGAACTCTACAATGAGCAGTTCTTC.

The V call is TRBV9, the J call TRBJ2-2, with TRBD1 identical over 11 bases. The CDR3 totals 17 residues. The germline gives CDR1 SGDLS, CDR2 YYNGEE. Unmatched junction bases numbered 9, after V lost 4 bases and J lost 4 bases. The CDR3 DNA reads as TGTGCCAGCAGCTCGCGGACAGGGGGCGCAGGCACCGGGGAGCTGTTTTTT. This sequence encodes CASSSRTGGAGTGELFF. The whole variable domain, remainder taken from reference TRBV9 and TRBJ2-2, is DSGVTQTPKHLITATGQRVTLRCSPRSGDLSVYWYQQSLDQGLQFLIQYYNGEERAKGNILERFSAQQFPDLHSELNLSSLELGDSALYFCASSSRTGGAGTGELFFGEGSRLTVL.

V usage is TRBV5-1 and J usage is TRBJ2-7; 10 positions agree with TRBD1. V dropped 2 bases and J dropped 6; count of bases not matched to a gene: 11. CDR1 and CDR2 (germline): SGHRS, YFSETQ. This CDR3 contains 16 residues. CDR3 DNA sequence: TGCGCCAGCAGCTTAATGCGACAGGGGGCGCATAGCGAGCAGTACTTC. It translates to CASSLMRQGAHSEQYF.

The chain links TRBV28 to TRBJ2-7; 9 bases agree with TRBD1. Germline V gene data show CDR1 as MDHEN and CDR2 as SYDVKM. Losses at the gene ends were 4 bases for V and 6 bases for J; bases not matched to a gene: 7. The CDR3 sequence is 14 residues long. The CDR3 region has the DNA TGTGCCAGCAGTTCTCCCGGGACAGGGCGCGAGCAGTACTTC. This translates into CASSSPGTGREQYF.

The CDR3 reads CSVGQGRGNTIYF. The CDR3 DNA sequence: TGCAGCGTTGGACAGGGCCGAGGAAACACCATATATTTT. This rearrangement joins TRBV29-1 to TRBJ1-3; TRBD1 agrees at 7 bases. Germline V gene lookup returns CDR1 SQVTM and CDR2 ANQGSEA. V trimming: 4 bases; J trimming: 4 bases; junction bases outside the gene matches: 4. This CDR3 comprises 13 residues. Complete variable domain (other parts from reference TRBV29-1 and TRBJ1-3): SAVISQKPSRDICQRGTSLTIQCQVDSQVTMMFWYRQQPGQSLTLIATANQGSEATYESGFVIDKFPISRPNLTFSTLTVSNMSPEDSSIYLCSVGQGRGNTIYFGEGSWLTVV.